Below, one T cell receptor beta chain is given with its context. Its target antigen remains unknown. Base quality data are lacking; no much larger clone is found one base away. The data are from a study of TIL therapy for anti-PD-1-resistant metastatic lung cancer (TCRdb year 2021). The study in broad terms: Among the enrolled patients, the median age was nearly 55 years (range about 35-75), and the median tumor PD-L1 proportion score was roughly 6%. The cohort was predominantly lung adenocarcinoma, with several EGFR-mutant and two ALK-rearranged tumors, and half of patients were current or former smokers. A median non-synonymous tumor mutation burden of approximately 1.5 mutations per megabase was determined across the cohort by whole-exome sequencing. Clonotypes were tracked across tumor, expanded TIL product and serial blood samples by T cell receptor beta sequencing of tumor and peripheral blood.

Results and caveats for the whole study, not just this receptor: The cohort was highly selected, including more treatment-naive, never-smoker and oncogene-addicted patients than is typical, which limits generalizability. Clonal turnover during TIL culture was high, and many clones enriched in the product were not detected in the baseline tumor, suggesting clonal contraction rather than faithful expansion. The study protocol defined all tumor marker inferences as exploratory. Compared with baseline intratumoral T cells, expanded TIL cultures were more clonal and less diverse (median clonality about 5.8% vs 31%, p < 0.0001).

What this sample's time point label stands for: pre-treatment sample, taken before nivolumab and TIL therapy. The baseline tumor samples were excised metastases, mostly pleural nodules or supraclavicular lymph nodes, taken from the same resection that was used to grow TIL. Before any PD-1/PD-L1 blockade was given, tumors were harvested, nivolumab was then administered, and patients who progressed went on to receive lymphodepletion, an infusion of expanded TIL, and IL-2. A phase I trial run at two centers enrolled adults with stage 4 NSCLC between October 2017 and early 2020. The samples were drawn from an open-label, single-arm phase I trial testing tumor-infiltrating lymphocyte therapy combined with nivolumab in advanced non-small cell lung cancer. Portions of each resected tumor were snap-frozen in liquid nitrogen and stored at -80 °C. Tumor regions of interest were selected on H&E sections using laser-capture macrodissection, ground into roughly 15 mg aliquots, and extracted using Qiagen Allprep kits.

Using bias-controlled multiplex PCR with the immunoSEQ v3 hsTCRB kit, the TCR beta CDR3 regions were amplified from genomic DNA. TCR libraries were sequenced on an Illumina NextSeq 500 to 2 million to 2.5 million read pairs for survey level or roughly 5-6.5 million for deep level. In the authors' own workflow: V, D and J genes were assigned, non-productive sequences were removed, and clonality was reported by immunoSEQ Analyzer software. Repertoires of infused TIL and blood were compared using productive Simpson clonality and the Morisita overlap index of productive TRB rearrangements. As stored in TCRdb, this immuneACCESS dataset retains in-frame rearrangements with V and J assigned. A fraction of the clones does not appear; measured against another copy, unresolved V genes explain less than half of the discrepancy, and the remainder lacks a known reason. Clonal size and the V and J genes are those of that table, whereas D and trimming came from the DNA. This sample lists about 95,000 clones; about three fifths were detected once. The ten biggest clones cover approximately 11% of the sample.

CDR1 and CDR2 are drawn from the germline V gene: WSHSY, SAAADI. Germline trimming amounts to 6 bases on V and 5 bases on J, with 8 as the count of junction bases outside the gene matches. Reading from cysteine to phenylalanine, the CDR3 counts 14 amino acids. Just CDR3 DNA is preserved here, 42 bases in frame from base 1. The source of this sequence is a person aged 25 to 85 with non-small cell lung cancer. Here the sequenced sample was tumor tissue, taken at baseline. This receptor chain uses TRBV10-2 and TRBJ1-2; TRBD1 lines up with 8 middle nucleotides. The CDR3 here reads CASSALGQEYGYTF. The sequenced DNA is TGCGCCAGCAGCGCTTTGGGACAGGAGTATGGCTACACCTTC.